This T cell receptor (beta chain) was recorded in a study of blood T cells in healthy people across ages. This CDR3 comprises 12 residues. Germline-derived CDR1 and CDR2 are KGHSH and LQKENI. This clonotype has more than one count but fewer than ten. Then a second PCR, running roughly 7 to 11 cycles, was carried out with a sample-barcoded 5' primer and a J-beta primer mix. From the 5' RACE reads, TCRdb called clonotypes with MiXCR, one entry per CDR3 protein. The repertoire holds under 700,000 distinct CDR3 sequences, with around 24% as singletons. The sample was also reused in another study, on T cells of mothers and their children.

This rearrangement joins TRBV18 to TRBJ2-5, with D unclear. The closer fit of TRBJ2-1 to the DNA end suggests the J call may be wrong. This TCR was sampled from a boy younger than 18 in good health. Sequencing input: blood. CDR3 protein: CASSPGDNEQFF. CDR3 in DNA: TGTGCCAGCTCACCAGGGGACAATGAGCAGTTCTTC.